The 9 T cell receptor delta chains given below trace back to one sample, sequenced in a study of gamma-delta T cells after stem cell transplantation (dated by TCRdb to 2016 to 2017). Library construction relied on RT-PCR. Sequenced using an Illumina MiSeq. TCRdb reprocessed the public reads with the caller CATT; rows with the same DNA were merged afterwards. Present in this sample are thousands of delta-chain clones, 4% to 5.5% of which were seen just once. 13% to 15% of the sample rests with the top ten. The sequenced sample consisted of gamma-delta T cells. The receptors originated from a human donor. It is not recorded whose cells these are; they may come from a transplant donor.

The table lists this clone with a few counts. A far larger clone is one base from this, pointing to a likely read error. Different DNA sequences within this sample yield the same CDR3. The V and J genes are TRDV2 and TRDJ1; 7 nucleotides line up with TRDD3. CDR3 length: 18 amino acids. CDR1 is GEAIGNYY, CDR2 EKD, per germline. This chain's CDR3 is CACDTVGKKGGSGDKLIF. The CDR3 DNA follows: TGTGCCTGCGACACCGTGGGAAAGAAGGGGGGATCGGGCGATAAACTCATCTTT.

By share, this clone counts as medium-sized. This chain links TRDV2 with TRDJ1; 7 positions match TRDD3. Trimming took 1 base from V and 0 from J; bases not matched to a gene: 13. The CDR3 is made up of 18 amino acids. The germline gives CDR1 GEAIGNYY, CDR2 EKD. CDR3 region: CACDTLGGSQAYTDKLIF. As DNA, the CDR3 is TGTGCCTGTGACACTCTCGGGGGATCCCAGGCGTACACCGATAAACTCATCTTT.

This clone was observed a handful of times. This chain's CDR3 is CACDALLGDSKLIF. DNA for the CDR3: TGTGCCTGTGACGCGCTACTGGGGGACTCGAAACTCATCTTT. This sequence joins TRDV2 and TRDJ1; TRDD3 matches at 9 bases. CDR1 is GEAIGNYY, CDR2 EKD, per germline. After removal of 3 bases from V and 8 bases from J, the junction contained 9 bases not matched to a gene. The CDR3 extends over 14 amino acids.

A word on this clone: A read error may explain this, as a much larger clone is one base away. The chain links TRDV2 to TRDJ1; D might be TRDD3 (6 bases). Germline V gene data show CDR1 as GEAIGNYY and CDR2 as EKD. CDR3 length equals 17 residues. CDR3 protein: CACGTLGGTPYTDKLIF. As DNA, the CDR3 is TGTGCCTGTGGCACCTTGGGGGGGACACCGTACACCGATAAACTCATCTTT.

A few counts support this clone. The rearrangement links TRDV2 to TRDJ3, with D possibly being TRDD3 (5 bases). Germline-derived CDR1 and CDR2 are GEAIGNYY and EKD. The V and J ends lost 3 bases and 0 bases respectively, with 20 bases between them. This CDR3 is 20 amino acids long. Here the CDR3 reads CACDGQVLGESSWDTRQMFF. In DNA, the CDR3 is TGTGCCTGTGACGGCCAGGTACTTGGGGAGAGCTCCTGGGACACCCGACAGATGTTTTTC.

In its sample, this clone is large. V and J are TRDV2 and TRDJ1, with D possibly being TRDD3 (6 bases). The length of the CDR3 is 14 residues. The V gene's germline CDR1 is GEAIGNYY and CDR2 EKD. V shed 0 bases and J shed 1 base, with 8 bases lying between them. In DNA, the CDR3 is TGTGCCTGTGACACCCTGGGGATCACCGATAAACTCATCTTT. This sequence encodes CACDTLGITDKLIF.

Regarding this clone: The junction departs from germline at one end; a sequencing error may be responsible. This chain joins TRDV2 and TRDJ1; no reliable D call. The CDR3 sequence is 15 residues long. Germline-derived CDR1 and CDR2 are GEAIGNYY and EKD. DNA of the CDR3: TGTGCCTGTGACCCTCTGGCGGTAAGGTCCGATAAACCCATCTTT. Protein product: CACDPLAVRSDKPIF.

On this clone itself: Translating this DNA gives a protein that differs at residue 5 from the TCRdb one, which belongs to a much larger clone; a read error is likely, and the protein shown is this translation. V gene TRDV2 combines with J gene TRDJ1; 13 nucleotides match TRDD3. V shed 3 bases and J 4 bases; nucleotides not matched to a gene: 13. CDR3 size: 18 residues. Germline values: CDR1 GEAIGNYY, CDR2 EKD. The CDR3 reads CACDALLGDTRRGDKLIF. In nucleotides, the CDR3 is TGTGCCTGTGACGCCTTACTGGGGGATACGCGGCGTGGCGATAAACTCATCTTT.

Remarks on this clone: At one end the junction does not follow the germline gene, possibly because of a read error. This chain connects TRDV2 to TRDJ1; D gene uncertain. CDR1 and CDR2 from the germline V gene are GEAIGNYY and EKD. This CDR3 spans 17 amino acids. The CDR3 protein is CACDTLYEVEDTDKLIF. The CDR3 region has the DNA TGTGCCTGCGACACTCTCTACGAAGTAGAAGACACCGATAAACTCATCTTT.